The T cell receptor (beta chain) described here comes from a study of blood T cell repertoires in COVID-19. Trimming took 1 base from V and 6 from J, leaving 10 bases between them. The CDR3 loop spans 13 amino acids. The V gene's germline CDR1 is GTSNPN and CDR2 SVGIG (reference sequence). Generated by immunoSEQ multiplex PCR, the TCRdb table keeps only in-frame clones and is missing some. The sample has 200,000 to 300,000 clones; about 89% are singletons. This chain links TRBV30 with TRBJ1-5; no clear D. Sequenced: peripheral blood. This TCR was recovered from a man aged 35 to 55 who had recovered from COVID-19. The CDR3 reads CAWSAVGGQPQHF. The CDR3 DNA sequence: TGTGCCTGGAGTGCTGTCGGAGGTCAGCCCCAGCATTTT.